This T cell receptor beta chain was retrieved from a study of T cell responses to AZD1222 COVID-19 vaccine. Notes on the study in general: Every sample of the repertoires postdated the peak T cell response. AZD1222 recipients seropositive at baseline numbered only 5 or 6.

Of note for this clone: What it recognizes is unknown.

This CDR3 comprises 14 residues. CDR1 is MNHEY, CDR2 SVGAGI, per germline. Trimming pared 5 bases from V and 4 bases from J, leaving 13 bases between. The protocol was immunoSEQ multiplex PCR, while the TCRdb copy is restricted to in-frame clones and leaves out a portion. The table has roughly 120,000 clones, roughly 89% seen once. The sequence came from an adult in good health. The chain employs TRBV6-5 and TRBJ2-3; tentatively, D is TRBD1 (6 bases). The sequencing used peripheral blood, collected on day 0 of AZD1222 vaccination. Written as DNA, the CDR3 is TGTGCCAGCAGTACCTGGACAGTCCCAGATACGCAGTATTTT. It encodes CASSTWTVPDTQYF.